This passage covers 13 T cell receptor beta chains from one sample sequenced in a study of molecular identifiers for immune sequencing clone quantification. TCRdb ran MiXCR on the PCR reads and lists one entry per CDR3 protein. The sample has roughly 24,000 distinct CDR3 sequences, under 20% seen once; the top ten hold 0.9% to 1%. The specimen sequenced was naive CD8+ T cells from blood, with Jurkat cell RNA spiked in. The subset was: FACS-sorted CD8+CD4-CCR7+CD45RA+ naive T cells. Every receptor here comes from a human donor in good health. Some libraries in this study had Jurkat cell RNA spiked in.

The genes are TRBV30 and TRBJ1-2; tentative D call: TRBD1 (6 bases). V was clipped by 4 bases and J by 4 bases, with 22 bases between them. The CDR3 consists of 16 residues. Germline V lookup: CDR1 GTSNPN, CDR2 SVGIG (reference sequence). CDR3 in amino acids: CAWNSGEGVPGYGYTF. Written as DNA, the CDR3 is TGTGCCTGGAACAGCGGCGAGGGGGTCCCTGGCTATGGCTACACCTTC.

This clonotype was counted a few times. This chain joins TRBV29-1 and TRBJ2-1; D uncertain. With 1 base removed from V and 5 bases from J, the gap between germline ends came to 9 bases. Germline CDR1 is SQVTM and CDR2 is ANQGSEA. The CDR3 length is 13 residues. The DNA for the CDR3 is TGCAGCGTTGAAGGCCTAGTTAACAATGAGCAGTTCTTC. Protein sequence: CSVEGLVNNEQFF.

This clonotype has only a few counts. It may be a read error: a sequence one base away is much more abundant. The J gene is TRBJ2-1, the V gene TRBV9; D unclear. Germline CDR1 SGDLS, CDR2 YYNGEE. The CDR3 runs 15 residues. The CDR3 protein is CASSVGSLSANEQLF. Written as DNA, the CDR3 is TGTGCCAGCAGCGTAGGATCCCTCTCGGCCAATGAGCAGCTCTTC.

This clonotype came up many times. The CDR3 is CASSPLSDTQYF. DNA for the CDR3: TGTGCCAGCAGTCCCCTATCAGATACGCAGTATTTT. This chain connects TRBV28 to TRBJ2-3; D is undetermined. The CDR3 is made up of 12 amino acids. V lost 5 bases to trimming and J lost 4 bases, with 7 bases between them. Germline V gene sequence: CDR1 MDHEN, CDR2 SYDVKM.

This clonotype occurred many times. This chain links TRBV6-2 or TRBV6-3 with TRBJ2-7; TRBD1 is a possible D gene (5 bases). The CDR3 contains 12 residues. CDR1 is MNHEY, CDR2 SVGEGT, per germline. Trimming stripped 8 bases from V and 3 bases from J, with 11 bases between. CDR3 bases: TGTGCCAGCGGAACAGGAGACTACGAGCAGTACTTC. Translated: CASGTGDYEQYF.

The chain joins TRBV7-9 to TRBJ2-2, with 10 nucleotides matching TRBD2. J gave up 1 base and V 2 bases, and 4 bases lay outside the gene matches. CDR1 SEHNR and CDR2 FQNEAQ come from the germline V gene (reference sequence). CDR3 length equals 17 residues. The CDR3 spells CASSLPGLARNTGELFF. The CDR3 coding sequence is TGTGCCAGCAGCTTACCGGGACTAGCGAGGAACACCGGGGAGCTGTTTTTT.

Many counts were recorded for this clonotype. The CDR3 sequence is CASSPRIAGDYNEQFF. CDR3 nucleotides: TGCGCCAGCAGCCCACGGATAGCGGGAGACTACAATGAGCAGTTCTTC. The chain uses TRBV4-1 and TRBJ2-1; the match to TRBD2 covers 9 bases. V shed 4 bases and J 3 bases; nucleotides not matched to a gene: 7. The CDR3 covers 16 residues. Germline V lookup: CDR1 MGHRA, CDR2 YSYEKL.

This clonotype is classed as medium-sized. V gene TRBV7-8 combines with J gene TRBJ2-5, with D unresolved. In germline, CDR1 is SGHVS, CDR2 FQNEAQ. CDR3 length equals 15 residues. V gave up 1 base and J gave up 0 bases, with 9 bases separating them. Here the CDR3 DNA reads TGTGCCAGCAGCTTAGAATTCGGACACCAAGAGACCCAGTACTTC. The encoded protein is CASSLEFGHQETQYF.

This clonotype was counted ten times or more. CDR3 in DNA: TGTGCCAGCAGCTTAGCGGGAGCGAGTGAAGCTTTCTTT. Its protein is CASSLAGASEAFF. This chain links TRBV13 with TRBJ1-1; D ambiguous. Trimming stripped 1 base from V and 7 bases from J, with 10 bases between. The CDR3 is made up of 13 amino acids. The germline V gene has CDR1 PRHDT and CDR2 FYEKMQ (reference sequence).

This clonotype has a count of ten or more. V gene TRBV3-1 combines with J gene TRBJ2-4; 7 bases align to TRBD1. Losses at the gene ends were 1 base for V and 3 bases for J; bases not matched to a gene: 3. This CDR3 has 15 residues. Germline V gene lookup returns CDR1 LGHDT and CDR2 YNNKEL (reference sequence). The CDR3 DNA is TGTGCCAGCAGCCAAGGGGACAGCAGCAAAAACATTCAGTACTTC. Translation gives CASSQGDSSKNIQYF. Full variable domain (remainder filled in from reference TRBV3-1 and TRBJ2-4): DTAVSQTPKYLVTQMGNDKSIKCEQNLGHDTMYWYKQDSKKFLKIMFSYNNKELIINETVPNRFSPKSPDKAHLNLHINSLELGDSAVYFCASSQGDSSKNIQYFGAGTRLSVL.

The sample holds many counts of this clonotype. The rearrangement uses TRBV2 and TRBJ2-6, with D perhaps TRBD2 (5 bases). CDR3 length equals 15 residues. Germline CDR1 is SNHLY and CDR2 is FYNNEI. Between the trimmed V and J ends, which lost 4 bases and 1 base, there was a span of 8 bases. Here the CDR3 reads CASSAGWSGANVLTF. In DNA form, the CDR3 reads TGTGCCAGCAGTGCGGGGTGGTCTGGGGCCAACGTCCTGACTTTC.

There are many counts of this clonotype. The J gene is TRBJ2-7, the V gene TRBV11-2; TRBD1 matches 7 bases. Trimming removed 5 bases from V and 2 bases from J; junction bases left unmatched: 15. Germline CDR1 and CDR2: SGHAT and FQNNGV. CDR3 length equals 17 residues. The CDR3 loop is CASSDYPFPGTAYEQYF. In DNA form, the CDR3 reads TGTGCCAGCAGCGATTATCCCTTCCCCGGGACAGCCTACGAGCAGTACTTC.

This clonotype has only a few counts. This could be a read error, since a much larger clone is one nucleotide away. The chain uses TRBV6-5 and TRBJ2-6, with D unclear. The CDR3 sequence is 12 residues long. The germline gives CDR1 MNHEY, CDR2 SVGAGI. Trimming removed 11 bases at V and 4 bases at J, with 9 bases between. Here the CDR3 reads CAGIWGANVLTF. As DNA, the CDR3 is TGTGCCGGCATCTGGGGGGCCAACGTCCTGACTTTC.